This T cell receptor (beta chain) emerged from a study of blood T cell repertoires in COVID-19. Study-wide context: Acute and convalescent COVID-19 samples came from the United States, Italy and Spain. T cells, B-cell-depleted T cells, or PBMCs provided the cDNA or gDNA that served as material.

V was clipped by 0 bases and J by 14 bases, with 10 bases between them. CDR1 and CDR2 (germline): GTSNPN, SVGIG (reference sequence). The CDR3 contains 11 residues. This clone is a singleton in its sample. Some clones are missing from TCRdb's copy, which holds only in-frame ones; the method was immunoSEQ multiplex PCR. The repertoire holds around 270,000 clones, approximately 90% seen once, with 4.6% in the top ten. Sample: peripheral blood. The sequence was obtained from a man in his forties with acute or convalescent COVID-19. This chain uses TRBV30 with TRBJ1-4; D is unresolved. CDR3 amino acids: CAWSVGPLLFF. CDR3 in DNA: TGTGCCTGGAGTGTTGGGCCTCTCCTGTTTTTT. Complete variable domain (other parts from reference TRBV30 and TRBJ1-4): SQTIHQWPATLVQPVGSPLSLECTVEGTSNPNLYWYRQAAGRGLQLLFYSVGIGQISSEVPQNLSASRPQDRQFILSSKKLLLSDSGFYLCAWSVGPLLFFGSGTQLSVL.